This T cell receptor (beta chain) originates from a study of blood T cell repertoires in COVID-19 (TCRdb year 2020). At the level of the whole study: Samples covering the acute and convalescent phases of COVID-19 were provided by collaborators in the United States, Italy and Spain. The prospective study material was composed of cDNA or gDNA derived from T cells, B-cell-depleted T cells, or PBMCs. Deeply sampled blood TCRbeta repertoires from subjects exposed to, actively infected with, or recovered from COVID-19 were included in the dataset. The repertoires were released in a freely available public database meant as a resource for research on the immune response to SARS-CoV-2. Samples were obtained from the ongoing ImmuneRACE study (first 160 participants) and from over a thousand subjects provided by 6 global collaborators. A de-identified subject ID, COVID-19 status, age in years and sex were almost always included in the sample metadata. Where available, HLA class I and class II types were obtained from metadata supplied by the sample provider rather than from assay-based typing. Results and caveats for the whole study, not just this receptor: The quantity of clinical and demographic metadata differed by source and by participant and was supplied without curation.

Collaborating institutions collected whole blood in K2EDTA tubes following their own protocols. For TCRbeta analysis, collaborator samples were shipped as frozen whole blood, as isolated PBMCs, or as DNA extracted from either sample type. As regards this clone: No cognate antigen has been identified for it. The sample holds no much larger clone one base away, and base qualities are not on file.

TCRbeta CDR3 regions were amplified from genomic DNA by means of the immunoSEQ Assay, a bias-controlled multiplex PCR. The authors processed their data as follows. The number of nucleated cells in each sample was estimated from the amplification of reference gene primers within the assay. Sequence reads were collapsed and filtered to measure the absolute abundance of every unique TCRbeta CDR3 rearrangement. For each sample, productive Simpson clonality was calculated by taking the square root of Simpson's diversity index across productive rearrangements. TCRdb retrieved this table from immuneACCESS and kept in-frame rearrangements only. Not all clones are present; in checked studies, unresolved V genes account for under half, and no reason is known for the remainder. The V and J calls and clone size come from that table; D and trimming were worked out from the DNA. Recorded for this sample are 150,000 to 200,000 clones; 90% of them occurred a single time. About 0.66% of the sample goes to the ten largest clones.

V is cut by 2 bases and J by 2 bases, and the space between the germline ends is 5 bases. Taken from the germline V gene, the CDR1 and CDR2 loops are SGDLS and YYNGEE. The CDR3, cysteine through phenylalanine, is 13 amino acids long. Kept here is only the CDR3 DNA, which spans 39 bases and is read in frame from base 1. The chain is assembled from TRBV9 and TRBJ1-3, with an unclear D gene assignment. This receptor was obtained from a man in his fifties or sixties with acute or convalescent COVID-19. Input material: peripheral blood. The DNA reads TGTGCCAGCAGCGTTACAACTGGAAACACCATATATTTT. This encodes CASSVTTGNTIYF.